What follows are 2 T cell receptor beta chains derived from one specimen sequenced in a study of Ad26.COV2.S vaccination and SARS-CoV-2 variants. Treatment specified: around 19 received Ad26.COV2.S at low or high dose, single or two shots; about 5 received placebo; per-sample allocation not given. Sampling occurred on day 63 after the first vaccine or placebo injection. Libraries were prepared by immunoSEQ multiplex PCR; TCRdb keeps only in-frame clonotypes and omits some of them. The profile shows some 340,000 clones, just under 85% of them singletons. Here the sequenced sample was peripheral blood, taken in a trial of Ad26.COV2.S vaccine versus placebo. These receptors all stem from a person between 18 and 65 years old who received the Ad26.COV2.S COVID-19 vaccine or a placebo.

The V gene is TRBV7-8, the J gene TRBJ1-2, with unresolved D. V lost 2 bases to trimming and J lost 2 bases, with 9 bases between them. This CDR3 region has 14 residues. Germline-derived CDR1 and CDR2 are SGHVS and FQNEAQ. The CDR3 is CASSLIPENYGYTF. CDR3 DNA: TGTGCCAGCAGCTTAATTCCGGAAAACTATGGCTACACCTTC.

The chain has TRBV7-9 and TRBJ2-5; 11 bases fit TRBD2. Germline lookup yields CDR1 SEHNR and CDR2 FQNEAQ (reference sequence). With V trimmed by 2 bases and J by 2 bases, 13 bases remained unmatched. This CDR3 has 19 amino acids. The CDR3: CASSLTSGGPQRNQETQYF. DNA of the CDR3: TGTGCCAGCAGCTTAACTAGCGGGGGCCCTCAGAGGAATCAAGAGACCCAGTACTTC.